What follows describes a single T cell receptor beta chain. The data belong to a study of control samples from healthy donors and cancer patients. Using immunoSEQ multiplex PCR, the repertoire was profiled, and TCRdb retains in-frame clones only, with some absent. The table records roughly 170,000 clones, 91% of them present only once. Germline-derived CDR1 and CDR2 are SNHLY and FYNNEI. Trimming stripped 2 bases from V and 4 bases from J, with 20 bases between. The CDR3 contains 17 residues. The gene calls are TRBV2 and TRBJ1-2; possible D gene TRBD1, 5 bases. This clonotype was obtained from a woman between 40 and 50 years old in good health. The sample comprised blood. CDR3 sequence (DNA): TGTGCCAGCAGTGAATTTCTCGGGGGTTTCGACGGCTATGGCTACACCTTC. It is translated as CASSEFLGGFDGYGYTF.